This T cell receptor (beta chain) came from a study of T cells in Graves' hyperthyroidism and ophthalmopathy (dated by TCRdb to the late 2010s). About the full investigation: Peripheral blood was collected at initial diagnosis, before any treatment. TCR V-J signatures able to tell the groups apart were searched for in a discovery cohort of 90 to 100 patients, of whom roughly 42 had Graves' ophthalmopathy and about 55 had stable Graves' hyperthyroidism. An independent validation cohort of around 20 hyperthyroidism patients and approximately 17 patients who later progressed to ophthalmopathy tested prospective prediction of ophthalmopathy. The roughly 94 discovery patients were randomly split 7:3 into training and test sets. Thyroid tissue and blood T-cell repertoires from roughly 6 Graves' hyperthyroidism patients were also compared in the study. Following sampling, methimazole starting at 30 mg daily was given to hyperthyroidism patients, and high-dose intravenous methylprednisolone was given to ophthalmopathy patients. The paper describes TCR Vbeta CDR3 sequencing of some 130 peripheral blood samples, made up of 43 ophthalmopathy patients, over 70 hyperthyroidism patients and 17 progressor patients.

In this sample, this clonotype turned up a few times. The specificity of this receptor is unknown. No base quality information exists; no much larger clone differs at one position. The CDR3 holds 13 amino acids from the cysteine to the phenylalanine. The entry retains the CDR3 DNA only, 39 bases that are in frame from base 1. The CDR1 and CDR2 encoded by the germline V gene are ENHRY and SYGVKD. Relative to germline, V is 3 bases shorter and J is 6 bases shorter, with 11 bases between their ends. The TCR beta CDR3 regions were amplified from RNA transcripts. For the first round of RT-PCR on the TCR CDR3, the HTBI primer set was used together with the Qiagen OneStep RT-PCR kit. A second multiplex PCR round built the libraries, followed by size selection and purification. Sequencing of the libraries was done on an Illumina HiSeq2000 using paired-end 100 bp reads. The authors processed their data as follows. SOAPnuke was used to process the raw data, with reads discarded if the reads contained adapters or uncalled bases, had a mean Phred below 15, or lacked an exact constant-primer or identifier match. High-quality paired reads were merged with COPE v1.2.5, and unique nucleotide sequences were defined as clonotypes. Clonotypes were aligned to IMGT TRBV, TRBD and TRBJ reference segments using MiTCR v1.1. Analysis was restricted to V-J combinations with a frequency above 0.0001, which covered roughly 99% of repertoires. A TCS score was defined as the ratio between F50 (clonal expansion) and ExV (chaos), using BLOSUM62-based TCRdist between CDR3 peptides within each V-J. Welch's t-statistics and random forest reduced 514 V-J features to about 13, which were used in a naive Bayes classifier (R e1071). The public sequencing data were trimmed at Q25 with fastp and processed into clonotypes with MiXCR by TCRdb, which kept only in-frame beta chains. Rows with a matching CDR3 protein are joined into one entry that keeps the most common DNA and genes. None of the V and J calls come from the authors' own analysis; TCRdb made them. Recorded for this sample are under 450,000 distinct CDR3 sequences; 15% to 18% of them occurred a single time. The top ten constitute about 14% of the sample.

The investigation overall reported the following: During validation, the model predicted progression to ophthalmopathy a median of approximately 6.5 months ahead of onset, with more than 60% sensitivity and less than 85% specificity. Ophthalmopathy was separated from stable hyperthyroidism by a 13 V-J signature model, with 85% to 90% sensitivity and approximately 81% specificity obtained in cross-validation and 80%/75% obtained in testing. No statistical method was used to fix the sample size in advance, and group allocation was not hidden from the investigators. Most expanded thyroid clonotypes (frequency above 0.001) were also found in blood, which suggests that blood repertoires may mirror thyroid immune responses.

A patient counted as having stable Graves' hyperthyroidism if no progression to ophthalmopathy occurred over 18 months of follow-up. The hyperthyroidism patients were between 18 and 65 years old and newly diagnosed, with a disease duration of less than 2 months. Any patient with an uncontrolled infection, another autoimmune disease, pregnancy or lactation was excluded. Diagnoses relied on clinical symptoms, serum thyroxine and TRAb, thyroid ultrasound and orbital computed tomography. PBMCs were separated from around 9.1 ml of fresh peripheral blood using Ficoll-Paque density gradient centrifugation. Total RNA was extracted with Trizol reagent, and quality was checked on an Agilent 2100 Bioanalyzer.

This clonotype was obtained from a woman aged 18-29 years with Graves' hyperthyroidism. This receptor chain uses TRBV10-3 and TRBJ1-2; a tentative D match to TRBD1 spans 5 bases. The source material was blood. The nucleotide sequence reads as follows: TGTGCCATCAGTGATCGGCAGGGTAATGGCTACACCTTC. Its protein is CAISDRQGNGYTF.